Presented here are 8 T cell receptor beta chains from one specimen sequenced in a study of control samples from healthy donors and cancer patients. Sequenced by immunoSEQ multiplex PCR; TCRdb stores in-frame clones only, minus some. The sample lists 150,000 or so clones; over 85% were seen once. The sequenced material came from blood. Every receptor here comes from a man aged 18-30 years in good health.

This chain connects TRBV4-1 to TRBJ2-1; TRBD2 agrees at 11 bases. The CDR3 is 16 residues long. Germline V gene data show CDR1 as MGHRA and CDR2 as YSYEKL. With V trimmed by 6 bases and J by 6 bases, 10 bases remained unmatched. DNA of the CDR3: TGCGCCAGCAGACGCACCCTAGCGGGGGGAACCAATGAGCAGTTCTTC. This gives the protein CASRRTLAGGTNEQFF.

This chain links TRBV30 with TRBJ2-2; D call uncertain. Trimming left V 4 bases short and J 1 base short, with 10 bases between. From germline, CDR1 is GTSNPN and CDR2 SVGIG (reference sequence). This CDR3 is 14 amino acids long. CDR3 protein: CAWKEGLNTGELFF. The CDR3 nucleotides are TGTGCCTGGAAGGAAGGCCTGAACACCGGGGAGCTGTTTTTT.

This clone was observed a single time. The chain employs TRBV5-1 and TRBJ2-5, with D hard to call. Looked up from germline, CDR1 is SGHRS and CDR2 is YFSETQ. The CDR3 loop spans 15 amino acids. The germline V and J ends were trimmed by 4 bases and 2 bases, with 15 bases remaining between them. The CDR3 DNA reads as TGCGCCAGCAGCGCCGCCCTAACAGTACAAGAGACCCAGTACTTC. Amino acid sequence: CASSAALTVQETQYF.

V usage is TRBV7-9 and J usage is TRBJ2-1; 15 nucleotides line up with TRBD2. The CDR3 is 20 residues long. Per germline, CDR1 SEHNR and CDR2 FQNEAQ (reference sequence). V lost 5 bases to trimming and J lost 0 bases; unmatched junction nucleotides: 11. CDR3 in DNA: TGTGCCAGCAGCATCCTCACCGGGACTAGCGGGGGGAACTCCTACAATGAGCAGTTCTTC. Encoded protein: CASSILTGTSGGNSYNEQFF.

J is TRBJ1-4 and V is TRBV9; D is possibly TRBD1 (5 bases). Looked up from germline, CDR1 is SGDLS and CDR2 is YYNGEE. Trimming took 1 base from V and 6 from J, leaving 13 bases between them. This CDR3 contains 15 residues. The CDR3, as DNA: TGTGCCAGCAGCGTATTAGGGGTGGGGGATGAAAAACTGTTTTTT. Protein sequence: CASSVLGVGDEKLFF.

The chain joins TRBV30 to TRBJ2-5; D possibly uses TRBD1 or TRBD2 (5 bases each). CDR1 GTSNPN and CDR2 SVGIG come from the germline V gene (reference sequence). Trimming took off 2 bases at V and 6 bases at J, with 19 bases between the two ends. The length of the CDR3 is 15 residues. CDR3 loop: CAWSTGTVNRQTQYF. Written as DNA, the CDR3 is TGTGCCTGGAGTACCGGGACCGTTAATCGTCAGACCCAGTACTTC.

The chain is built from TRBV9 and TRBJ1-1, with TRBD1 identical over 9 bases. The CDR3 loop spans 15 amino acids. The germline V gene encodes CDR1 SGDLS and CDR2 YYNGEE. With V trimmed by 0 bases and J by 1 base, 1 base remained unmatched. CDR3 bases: TGTGCCAGCAGCGTAGTGGGACAGGGGAACACTGAAGCTTTCTTT. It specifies CASSVVGQGNTEAFF.

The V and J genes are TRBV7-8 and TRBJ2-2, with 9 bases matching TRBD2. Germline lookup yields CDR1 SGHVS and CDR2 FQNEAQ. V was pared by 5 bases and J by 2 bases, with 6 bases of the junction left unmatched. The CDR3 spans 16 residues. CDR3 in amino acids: CASSREGLANTGELFF. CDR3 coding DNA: TGTGCCAGCAGCCGAGAGGGACTAGCAAACACCGGGGAGCTGTTTTTT.